This entry lists 10 T cell receptor beta chains sequenced from one sample in a study of Tregs in tolerant kidney transplant recipients. The assay was immunoSEQ multiplex PCR, and TCRdb's table has in-frame clones only and misses some. The sample carries roughly 80,000 clones, more than 85% recorded once. The material sequenced was Tregs from blood, taken before the transplant. All receptors derive from a human donor who received a combined kidney and bone marrow transplant.

This clone has a single count. The chain employs TRBV6-5 and TRBJ1-2; TRBD1 agrees at 11 bases. Unmatched junction bases numbered 5, after V lost 6 bases and J lost 8 bases. CDR1 and CDR2 (germline): MNHEY, SVGAGI. This CDR3 comprises 13 residues. The CDR3 bases are TGTGCCAGCAGAGGACAGGGGGCACGGGGCTACACCTTC. This encodes CASRGQGARGYTF.

This chain connects TRBV18 to TRBJ2-3; no clear D gene. The CDR3 sequence is 11 residues long. V was trimmed by 5 bases and J by 6 bases, leaving 6 bases between them. The germline V gene encodes CDR1 KGHSH and CDR2 LQKENI. Here the CDR3 reads CASSDSDTQYF. The CDR3 region has the DNA TGTGCCAGCTCAGATAGCGATACGCAGTATTTT.

This clone came up once. This sequence joins TRBV19 and TRBJ2-5; D not resolved. The germline gives CDR1 LNHDA, CDR2 SQIVND (reference sequence). Deletions cut 6 bases from V and 4 bases from J, with 9 bases between. The CDR3 is 12 amino acids. The CDR3: CASSAAGETQYF. DNA for the CDR3: TGTGCCAGTAGCGCCGCCGGAGAGACCCAGTACTTC.

This chain uses TRBV4-2 with TRBJ2-6; tentatively, D is TRBD2 (5 bases). From germline, CDR1 is LGHNA and CDR2 YNFKEQ. The CDR3 covers 16 residues. With 3 bases removed from V and 4 bases from J, the gap between germline ends came to 13 bases. Here the CDR3 reads CASSQEVASGANVLTF. As DNA, the CDR3 is TGTGCCAGCAGCCAGGAGGTGGCGTCAGGGGCCAACGTCCTGACTTTC.

The chain recombines TRBV7-8 with TRBJ1-5; D unresolved. The germline V and J ends were trimmed by 1 base and 6 bases, with 7 bases remaining between them. CDR3 length equals 13 residues. The germline V gene has CDR1 SGHVS and CDR2 FQNEAQ. CDR3 nucleotide sequence: TGTGCCAGCAGCTTAGTCTCGGGTCAGCCCCAGCATTTT. Protein product: CASSLVSGQPQHF.

This chain connects TRBV30 to TRBJ1-5; D not resolved. The germline CDR1 and CDR2 sequences are GTSNPN and SVGIG (reference sequence). The CDR3 length is 14 residues. Trimming took 0 bases from V and 5 from J, leaving 11 bases between them. The CDR3 DNA reads as TGTGCCTGGAGTGTCCTAAGTGTGGATCAGCCCCAGCATTTT. Protein sequence: CAWSVLSVDQPQHF.

The rearrangement joins TRBV7-3 to TRBJ2-3, with D possibly TRBD2 on 5 matching bases. Trimming pared 1 base from V and 0 bases from J, leaving 11 bases between. Looked up from germline, CDR1 is SGHTA and CDR2 is FQGTGA. This CDR3 comprises 16 residues. The CDR3 here is CASSLNGVTSTDTQYF. CDR3 nucleotides: TGTGCCAGCAGCTTAAACGGGGTTACTAGCACAGATACGCAGTATTTT.

The gene calls are TRBV7-6 and TRBJ1-1; weak D call: TRBD1 (5 bases). The CDR3 is made up of 18 amino acids. Germline V gives CDR1 SGHVS, CDR2 FNYEAQ. V was pared by 0 bases and J by 5 bases, with 22 bases between. For the CDR3, the DNA is TGTGCCAGCAGCTTAGCCCCTGGCCGGAGGCAGGGAGTAACTGAAGCTTTCTTT. Protein sequence: CASSLAPGRRQGVTEAFF. The full variable domain, with the rest looked up from reference TRBV7-6 and TRBJ1-1, is GAGVSQSPRYKVTKRGQDVALRCDPISGHVSLYWYRQALGQGPEFLTYFNYEAQQDKSGLPNDRFSAERPEGSISTLTIQRTEQRDSAMYRCASSLAPGRRQGVTEAFFGQGTRLTVV.

The chain has TRBV6-6 and TRBJ2-2, with D unresolved. Germline V lookup: CDR1 MNHNY, CDR2 SVGAGI (reference sequence). With 1 base removed from V and 7 bases from J, the gap between germline ends came to 7 bases. There are 13 residues in the CDR3. This CDR3 reads CASSYFRFGELFF. For the CDR3, the DNA is TGTGCCAGCAGTTACTTCCGATTCGGGGAGCTGTTTTTT.

CDR3 sequence: CASSLPGPHTEAFF. The CDR3 DNA sequence: TGTGCCAGCAGCTTACCGGGACCCCACACTGAAGCTTTCTTT. The chain employs TRBV5-4 and TRBJ1-1; weak D call: TRBD1 (5 bases). Germline V gene sequence: CDR1 SGHNT, CDR2 YYREEE (reference sequence). The CDR3 extends over 14 amino acids. The V end was cut by 2 bases, the J end by 3 bases, with 11 bases between. Supplemented by reference TRBV5-4 and TRBJ1-1, the full variable domain reads ETGVTQSPTHLIKTRGQQVTLRCSSQSGHNTVSWYQQALGQGPQFIFQYYREEENGRGNFPPRFSGLQFPNYSSELNVNALELDDSALYLCASSLPGPHTEAFFGQGTRLTVV.